This T cell receptor beta chain was identified in a study of post-analysis software for immune sequencing data. Study-level findings and limits: Strong co-clustering by F measure linked samples that shared a preparation batch. When patients were compared with controls, a handful of TRBV segments were more frequent, TRBV5-6, TRBV5-1 and TRBV20-1 among them. Multiple sclerosis was associated with a significant reduction in normalized Chao1 diversity relative to controls.

On this clonotype itself: The antigen is unknown.

The CDR3 is 17 residues long. Germline values: CDR1 WSHSY, CDR2 SAAADI. V lost 4 bases and J 0 bases, leaving 16 bases between the germline ends. The TCR beta cDNA libraries contained unique molecular identifiers. Between roughly 1 and 10 million T cells gave rise to roughly 0.5 million cDNA molecules. MiXCR, run by TCRdb on the PCR reads, gives a single entry per CDR3 protein. The sample gives roughly 730,000 distinct CDR3 sequences, about 27% of which show up once; approximately 0.55% is in the top ten. This receptor was identified in a girl aged 5 to 17 with multiple sclerosis. The sample comprised blood. The chain couples TRBV10-2 to TRBJ2-1, with a tentative D call TRBD1 (5 bases). The chain's CDR3 is CASSVGVRNSSYNEQFF. The CDR3 DNA reads TGCGCCAGCAGTGTAGGGGTACGGAACAGCTCCTACAATGAGCAGTTCTTC.